These T cell receptor beta chains were read from a single sample in a study of early T cells in non-severe SARS-CoV-2 infection. MiXCR, run by TCRdb on the 5' RACE reads, gives a single entry per CDR3 protein. This repertoire shows under 85,000 distinct CDR3 sequences, roughly 15% found once; its top ten account for about 4%. The sequencing used whole blood, collected at baseline. Receptors originate from an adult who was a healthcare worker with PCR-confirmed SARS-CoV-2 infection or an uninfected control (not recorded which). CDR3s include the opening cysteine and the closing phenylalanine or tryptophan. Each record gives: V gene, clone size, J gene, D gene, CDR3 protein, CDR3 DNA. A D gene is named only where the DNA matches it firmly. Only part of the rows carry a size: once, few, many, or a class if the clone is expanded.

TRBV28	few	TRBJ2-7	TRBD2	CASGGASGRSYEQYF	TGTGCCAGCGGCGGGGCTAGCGGGAGATCCTACGAGCAGTACTTC
TRBV2	.	TRBJ1-6	TRBD1	CASSEVGTENSPLHF	TGTGCCAGCAGTGAAGTCGGGACAGAAAATTCACCCCTCCACTTT
TRBV12-3/TRBV12-4	.	TRBJ2-2	.	CASRDTNTGELFF	TGTGCCAGCAGGGACACGAACACCGGGGAGCTGTTTTTT
TRBV6-5	few	TRBJ1-2	.	CASSSAGRTAYGYTF	TGTGCCAGCAGTTCTGCAGGAAGGACAGCTTATGGCTACACCTTC
TRBV12-3/TRBV12-4	.	TRBJ2-5	TRBD2	CANSLGLAGVQETQYF	TGTGCCAACAGTTTGGGACTAGCGGGGGTCCAAGAGACCCAGTACTTC
TRBV7-9	few	TRBJ2-1	TRBD2	CASSRSPGLAGGGSYNEQFF	TGTGCCAGCAGCCGCTCACCGGGACTAGCGGGAGGCGGTTCCTACAATGAGCAGTTCTTC
TRBV7-9	few	TRBJ2-7	.	CASTGGPNEQYF	TGTGCCAGCACCGGGGGCCCTAACGAGCAGTACTTC
TRBV5-5	once	TRBJ2-3	TRBD1	CASSGTGAGDTQYF	TGTGCCAGCAGCGGGACAGGGGCGGGAGATACGCAGTATTTT
TRBV13	.	TRBJ2-3	.	CASSLVSDSTDTQYF	TGTGCCAGCAGCTTAGTAAGCGACAGCACAGATACGCAGTATTTT
TRBV12-3/TRBV12-4	many	TRBJ2-7	.	CASSSETRSIVYEQYF	TGTGCCAGCAGTTCCGAGACACGCTCGATCGTTTACGAGCAGTACTTC
TRBV7-9	.	TRBJ1-1	TRBD1	CASSPLQGANTEAFF	TGTGCCAGCAGCCCCCTGCAGGGGGCTAACACTGAAGCTTTCTTT
TRBV20-1	few	TRBJ1-5	.	CSASDAGASQPQHF	TGCAGTGCTTCGGACGCCGGAGCGAGTCAGCCCCAGCATTTT
TRBV12-3/TRBV12-4	.	TRBJ2-2	.	CASSLPAGANTGELFF	TGTGCCAGCAGTTTACCGGCAGGCGCGAACACCGGGGAGCTGTTTTTT
TRBV20-1	few	TRBJ2-3	.	CSAREFRQSSTDTQYF	TGCAGTGCTAGAGAGTTTAGACAGTCAAGCACAGATACGCAGTATTTT
TRBV4-1	.	TRBJ2-7	TRBD2	CASSQEGLGLIPYEQYF	TGCGCCAGCAGCCAAGAGGGACTAGGGCTTATCCCCTACGAGCAGTACTTC
TRBV7-6	many	TRBJ2-2	.	CASSLAGPGELFF	TGTGCCAGCAGCTTAGCCGGGCCCGGGGAGCTGTTTTTT
TRBV6-1	.	TRBJ2-1	TRBD2	CASRIAGGKGEQFF	TGTGCCAGCAGGATAGCGGGAGGGAAGGGTGAGCAGTTCTTC
TRBV4-2	few	TRBJ1-2	.	CASSQDLSYGYTF	TGTGCCAGCAGCCAAGATTTGAGTTATGGCTACACCTTC
TRBV29-1	.	TRBJ2-1	TRBD1	CSGSTGGQFF	TGCAGCGGATCTACAGGGGGTCAGTTCTTC
TRBV10-2	.	TRBJ1-3	.	CASKDADLIYF	TGCGCCAGCAAGGACGCGGACTTGATATATTTT
TRBV27	few	TRBJ2-2	.	CASSSGGKWPGELFF	TGTGCCAGCAGTTCCGGCGGTAAATGGCCCGGGGAGCTGTTTTTT